The 3 T cell receptor beta chains reported below all come from one sample, sequenced in a study of blood T cell repertoires in COVID-19. Only in-frame clones appear in the TCRdb table, and some are missing; sequencing was by immunoSEQ multiplex PCR. The data contain 70,000 to 95,000 clones, 80% to 95% of them seen just once; the ten biggest clones take up less than 5%. The sequencing sample was made of peripheral blood. These receptors all stem from a woman in her 50s in a cohort sampled during active COVID-19.

The chain links TRBV18 to TRBJ1-4; D perhaps matches TRBD1 (6 bases). Trimming left V 1 base short and J 0 bases short, with 9 bases between. CDR1 KGHSH and CDR2 LQKENI come from the germline V gene. CDR3 length: 16 residues. The CDR3 DNA reads TGTGCCAGCTCACCACGGAACAGGGCAACTAATGAAAAACTGTTTTTT. It encodes CASSPRNRATNEKLFF.

The chain is built from TRBV5-1 and TRBJ1-4; perhaps TRBD1 as D (5 bases). V was trimmed by 0 bases and J by 2 bases, leaving 8 bases between them. The CDR3 contains 15 residues. The germline V gene has CDR1 SGHRS and CDR2 YFSETQ. The CDR3 is CASSLAGGTNEKLFF. CDR3 bases: TGCGCCAGCAGCTTGGCCGGGGGGACTAATGAAAAACTGTTTTTT.

The rearrangement uses TRBV7-9 and TRBJ1-6; D not resolved. Trimming removed 7 bases at V and 7 bases at J, with 14 bases between. The germline V gene has CDR1 SEHNR and CDR2 FQNEAQ (reference sequence). The CDR3 runs 14 residues. CDR3 nucleotide sequence: TGTGCCAGCACCGGACCCTCGGGAAATTCACCCCTCCACTTT. Translated, it gives CASTGPSGNSPLHF.